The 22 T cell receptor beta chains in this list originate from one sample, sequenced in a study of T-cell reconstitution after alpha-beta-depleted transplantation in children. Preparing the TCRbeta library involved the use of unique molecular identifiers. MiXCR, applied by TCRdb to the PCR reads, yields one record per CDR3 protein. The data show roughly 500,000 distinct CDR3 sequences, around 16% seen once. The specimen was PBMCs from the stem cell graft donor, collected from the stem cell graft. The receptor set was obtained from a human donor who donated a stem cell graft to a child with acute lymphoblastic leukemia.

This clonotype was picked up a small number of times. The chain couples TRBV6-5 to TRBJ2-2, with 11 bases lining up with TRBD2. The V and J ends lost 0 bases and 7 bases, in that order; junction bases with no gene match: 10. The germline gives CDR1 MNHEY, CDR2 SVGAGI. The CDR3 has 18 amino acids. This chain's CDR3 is CASSYSSASGRLGGELFF. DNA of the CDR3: TGTGCCAGCAGTTACTCGAGTGCTAGCGGGAGGCTGGGCGGGGAGCTGTTTTTT.

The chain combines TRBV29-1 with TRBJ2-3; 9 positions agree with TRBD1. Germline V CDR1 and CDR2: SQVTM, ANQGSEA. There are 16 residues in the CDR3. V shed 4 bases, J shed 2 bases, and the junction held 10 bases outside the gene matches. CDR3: CSVVLRQGVFTDTQYF. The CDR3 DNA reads TGCAGCGTTGTTCTGCGACAGGGGGTTTTCACAGATACGCAGTATTTT.

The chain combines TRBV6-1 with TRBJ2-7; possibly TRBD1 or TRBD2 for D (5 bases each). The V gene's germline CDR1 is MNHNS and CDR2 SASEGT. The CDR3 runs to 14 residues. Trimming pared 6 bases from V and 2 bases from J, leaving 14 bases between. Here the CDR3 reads CASSARGETYEQYF. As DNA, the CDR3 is TGTGCCAGCAGCGCCCGGGGCGAGACCTACGAGCAGTACTTC.

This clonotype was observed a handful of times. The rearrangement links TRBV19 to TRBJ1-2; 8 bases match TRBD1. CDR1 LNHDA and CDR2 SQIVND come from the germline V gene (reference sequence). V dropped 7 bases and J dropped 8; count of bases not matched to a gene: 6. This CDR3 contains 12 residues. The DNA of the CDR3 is TGTGCCAGTACCGGGACAGGACGGGGCTACACCTTC. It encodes CASTGTGRGYTF.

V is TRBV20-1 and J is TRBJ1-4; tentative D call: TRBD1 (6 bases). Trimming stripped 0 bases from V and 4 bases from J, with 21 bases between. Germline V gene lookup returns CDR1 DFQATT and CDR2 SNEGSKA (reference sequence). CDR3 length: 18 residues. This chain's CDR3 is CSARETTGFFPRNEKLFF. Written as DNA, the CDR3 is TGCAGTGCTAGAGAGACGACAGGTTTTTTTCCCCGTAATGAAAAACTGTTTTTT.

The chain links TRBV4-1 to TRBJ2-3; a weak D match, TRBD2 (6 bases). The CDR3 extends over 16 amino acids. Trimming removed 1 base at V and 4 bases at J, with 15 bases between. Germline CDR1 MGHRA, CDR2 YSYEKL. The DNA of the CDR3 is TGCGCCAGCAGCCAAGTCGGAGGGAGGAGCGCAGATACGCAGTATTTT. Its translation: CASSQVGGRSADTQYF.

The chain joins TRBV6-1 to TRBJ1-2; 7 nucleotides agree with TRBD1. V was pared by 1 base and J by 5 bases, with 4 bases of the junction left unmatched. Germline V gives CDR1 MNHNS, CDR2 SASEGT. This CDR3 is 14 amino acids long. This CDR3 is CASSEDRTGYGYTF. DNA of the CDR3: TGTGCCAGCAGTGAAGACCGGACAGGTTATGGCTACACCTTC.

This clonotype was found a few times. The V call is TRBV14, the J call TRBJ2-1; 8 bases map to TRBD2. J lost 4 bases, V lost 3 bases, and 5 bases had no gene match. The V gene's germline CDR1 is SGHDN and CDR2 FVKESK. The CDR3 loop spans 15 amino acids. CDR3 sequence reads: CASSQGLGQYNEQFF. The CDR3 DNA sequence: TGTGCCAGCAGCCAGGGACTAGGGCAATACAATGAGCAGTTCTTC. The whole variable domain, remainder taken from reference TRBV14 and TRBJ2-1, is EAGVTQFPSHSVIEKGQTVTLRCDPISGHDNLYWYRRVMGKEIKFLLHFVKESKQDESGMPNNRFLAERTGGTYSTLKVQPAELEDSGVYFCASSQGLGQYNEQFFGPGTRLTVL.

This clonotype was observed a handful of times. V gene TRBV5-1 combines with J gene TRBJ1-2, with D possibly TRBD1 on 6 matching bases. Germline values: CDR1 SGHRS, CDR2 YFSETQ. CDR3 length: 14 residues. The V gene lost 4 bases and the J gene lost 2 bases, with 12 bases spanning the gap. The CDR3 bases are TGCGCCAGCAGCCCGCCGGGGGCAAACTATGGCTACACCTTC. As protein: CASSPPGANYGYTF.

The CDR3 here is CASSAGVTEAFF. In DNA form, the CDR3 reads TGTGCCAGCAGCGCGGGGGTCACTGAAGCTTTCTTT. The V and J genes are TRBV9 and TRBJ1-1; weak D call: TRBD1 (5 bases). CDR1 and CDR2 (germline): SGDLS, YYNGEE. This CDR3 has 12 residues. V was clipped by 3 bases and J by 4 bases, with 7 bases between them.

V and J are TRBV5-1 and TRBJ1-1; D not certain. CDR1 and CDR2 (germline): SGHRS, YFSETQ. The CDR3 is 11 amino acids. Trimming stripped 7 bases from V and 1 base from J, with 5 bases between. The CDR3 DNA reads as TGCGCCAGCGGGGAGAACACTGAAGCTTTCTTT. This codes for CASGENTEAFF.

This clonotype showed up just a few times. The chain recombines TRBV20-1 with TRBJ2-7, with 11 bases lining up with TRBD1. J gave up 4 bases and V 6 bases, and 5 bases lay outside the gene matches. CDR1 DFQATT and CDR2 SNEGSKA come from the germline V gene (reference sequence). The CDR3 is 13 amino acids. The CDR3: CSAWDRGGYEQYF. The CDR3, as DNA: TGCAGTGCCTGGGACAGGGGGGGGTACGAGCAGTACTTC.

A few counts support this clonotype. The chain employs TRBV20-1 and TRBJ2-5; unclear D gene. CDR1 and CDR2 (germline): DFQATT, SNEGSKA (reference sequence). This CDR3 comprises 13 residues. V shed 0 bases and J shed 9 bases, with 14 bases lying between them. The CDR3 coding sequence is TGCAGTGCTAGAGACTTATCGGAATTCGCCCAGTACTTC. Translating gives CSARDLSEFAQYF.

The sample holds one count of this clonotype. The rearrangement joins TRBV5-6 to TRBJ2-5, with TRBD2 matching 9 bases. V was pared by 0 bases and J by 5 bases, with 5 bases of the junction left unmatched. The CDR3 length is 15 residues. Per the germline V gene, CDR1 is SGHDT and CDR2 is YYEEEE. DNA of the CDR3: TGTGCCAGCAGCTTGGCAGCGCGGGAGGGTGAGACCCAGTACTTC. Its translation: CASSLAAREGETQYF.

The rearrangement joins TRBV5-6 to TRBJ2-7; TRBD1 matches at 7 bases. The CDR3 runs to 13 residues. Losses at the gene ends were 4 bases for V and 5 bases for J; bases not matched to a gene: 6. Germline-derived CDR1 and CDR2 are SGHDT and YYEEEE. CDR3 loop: CASSEGAVHEQYF. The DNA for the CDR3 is TGTGCCAGCAGCGAGGGGGCAGTCCACGAGCAGTACTTC.

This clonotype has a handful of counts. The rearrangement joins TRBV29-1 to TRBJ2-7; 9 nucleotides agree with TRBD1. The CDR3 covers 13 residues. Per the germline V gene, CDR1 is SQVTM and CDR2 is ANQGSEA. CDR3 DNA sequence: TGCAGGGGGAGCCGGGACAGGGAGTACGAGCAGTACTTC. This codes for CRGSRDREYEQYF.

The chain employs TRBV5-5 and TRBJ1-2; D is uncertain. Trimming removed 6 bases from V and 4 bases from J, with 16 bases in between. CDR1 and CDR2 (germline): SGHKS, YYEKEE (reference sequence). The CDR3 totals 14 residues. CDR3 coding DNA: TGTGCCAGCACCCATACTCCAACCAGCTATGGCTACACCTTC. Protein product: CASTHTPTSYGYTF.

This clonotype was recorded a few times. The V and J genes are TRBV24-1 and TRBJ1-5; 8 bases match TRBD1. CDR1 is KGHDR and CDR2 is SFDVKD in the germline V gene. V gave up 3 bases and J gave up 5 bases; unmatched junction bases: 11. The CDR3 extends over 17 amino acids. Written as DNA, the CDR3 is TGTGCCACCAGTGATAGCAACTATGACAGGGGTCATCAGCCCCAGCATTTT. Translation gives CATSDSNYDRGHQPQHF.

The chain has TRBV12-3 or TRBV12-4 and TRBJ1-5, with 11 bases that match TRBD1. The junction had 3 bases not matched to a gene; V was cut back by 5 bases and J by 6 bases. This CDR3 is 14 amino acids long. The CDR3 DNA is TGTGCCAGCAGTCCGGGACAGGGGGTTCAGCCCCAGCATTTT. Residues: CASSPGQGVQPQHF.

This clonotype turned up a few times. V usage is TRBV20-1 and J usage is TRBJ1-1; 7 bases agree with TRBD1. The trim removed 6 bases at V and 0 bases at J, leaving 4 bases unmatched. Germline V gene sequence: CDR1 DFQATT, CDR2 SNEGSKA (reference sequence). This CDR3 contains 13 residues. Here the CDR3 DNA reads TGCAGTGCGGAGGGACAGATGAACACTGAAGCTTTCTTT. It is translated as CSAEGQMNTEAFF.

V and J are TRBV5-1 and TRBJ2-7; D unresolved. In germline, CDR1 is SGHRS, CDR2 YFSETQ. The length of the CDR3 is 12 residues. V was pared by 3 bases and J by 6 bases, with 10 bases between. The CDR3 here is CASSWNTGEQYF. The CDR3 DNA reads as TGCGCCAGCAGCTGGAACACCGGCGAGCAGTACTTC.

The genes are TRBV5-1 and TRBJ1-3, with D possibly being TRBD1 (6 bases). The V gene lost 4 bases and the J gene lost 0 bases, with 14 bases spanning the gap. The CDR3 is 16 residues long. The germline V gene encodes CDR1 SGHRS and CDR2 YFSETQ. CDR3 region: CASSTDPGVSGNTIYF. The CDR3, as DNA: TGCGCCAGCAGCACCGACCCAGGGGTCTCTGGAAACACCATATATTTT. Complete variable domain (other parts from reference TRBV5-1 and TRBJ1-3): KAGVTQTPRYLIKTRGQQVTLSCSPISGHRSVSWYQQTPGQGLQFLFEYFSETQRNKGNFPGRFSGRQFSNSRSEMNVSTLELGDSALYLCASSTDPGVSGNTIYFGEGSWLTVV.